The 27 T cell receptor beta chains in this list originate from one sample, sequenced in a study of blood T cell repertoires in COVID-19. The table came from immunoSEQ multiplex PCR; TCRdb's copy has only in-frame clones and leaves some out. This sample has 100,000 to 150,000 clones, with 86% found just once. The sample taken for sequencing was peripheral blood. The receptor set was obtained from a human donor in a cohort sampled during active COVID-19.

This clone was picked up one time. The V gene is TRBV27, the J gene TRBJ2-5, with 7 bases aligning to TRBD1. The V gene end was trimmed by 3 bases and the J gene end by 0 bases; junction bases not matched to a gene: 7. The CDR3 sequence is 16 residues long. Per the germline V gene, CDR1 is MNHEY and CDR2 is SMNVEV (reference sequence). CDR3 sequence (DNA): TGTGCCAGCAGTTTCTCGGACAGGACTTACCAAGAGACCCAGTACTTC. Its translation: CASSFSDRTYQETQYF.

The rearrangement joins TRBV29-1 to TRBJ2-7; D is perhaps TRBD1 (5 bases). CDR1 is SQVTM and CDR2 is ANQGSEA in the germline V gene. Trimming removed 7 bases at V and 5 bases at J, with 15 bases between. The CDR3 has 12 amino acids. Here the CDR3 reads CSAIRGTHEQYF. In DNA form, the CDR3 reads TGCAGCGCAATAAGGGGTACCCACGAGCAGTACTTC.

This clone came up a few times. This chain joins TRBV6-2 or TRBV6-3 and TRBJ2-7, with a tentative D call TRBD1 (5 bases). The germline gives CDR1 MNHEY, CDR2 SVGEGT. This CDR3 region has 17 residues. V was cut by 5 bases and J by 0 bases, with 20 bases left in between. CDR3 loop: CASSRSRQKASSYEQYF. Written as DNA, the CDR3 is TGTGCCAGCAGTAGATCTCGACAGAAGGCCAGCTCCTACGAGCAGTACTTC.

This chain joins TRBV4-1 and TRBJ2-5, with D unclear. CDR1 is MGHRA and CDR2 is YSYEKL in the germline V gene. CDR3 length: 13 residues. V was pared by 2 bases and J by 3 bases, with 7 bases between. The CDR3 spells CASSQRVEETQYF. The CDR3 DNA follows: TGCGCCAGCAGCCAACGGGTAGAAGAGACCCAGTACTTC.

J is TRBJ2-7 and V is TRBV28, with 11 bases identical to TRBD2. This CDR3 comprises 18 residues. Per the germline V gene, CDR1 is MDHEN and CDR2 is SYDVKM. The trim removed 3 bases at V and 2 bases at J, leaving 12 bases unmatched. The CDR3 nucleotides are TGTGCCAGCAGTTTCCGCAAGGTCACTAGCGGGGGTACCTACGAGCAGTACTTC. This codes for CASSFRKVTSGGTYEQYF.

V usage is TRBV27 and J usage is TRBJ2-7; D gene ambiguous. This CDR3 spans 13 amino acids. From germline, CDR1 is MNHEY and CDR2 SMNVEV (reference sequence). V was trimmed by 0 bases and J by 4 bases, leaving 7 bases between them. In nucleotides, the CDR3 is TGTGCCAGCAGTTTATCGGCAGGTTACGAGCAGTACTTC. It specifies CASSLSAGYEQYF.

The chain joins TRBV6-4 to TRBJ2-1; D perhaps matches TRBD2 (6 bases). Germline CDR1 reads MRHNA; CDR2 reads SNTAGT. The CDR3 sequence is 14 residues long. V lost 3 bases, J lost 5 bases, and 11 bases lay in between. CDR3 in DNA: TGTGCCAGCAGTGAAGTAGCGGCCCACAATGAGCAGTTCTTC. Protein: CASSEVAAHNEQFF.

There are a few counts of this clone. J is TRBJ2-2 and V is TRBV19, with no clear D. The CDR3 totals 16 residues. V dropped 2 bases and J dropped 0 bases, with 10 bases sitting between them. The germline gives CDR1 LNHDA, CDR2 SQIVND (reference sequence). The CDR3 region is CASSINVGSNTGELFF. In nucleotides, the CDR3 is TGTGCCAGTAGTATAAACGTGGGCTCGAACACCGGGGAGCTGTTTTTT.

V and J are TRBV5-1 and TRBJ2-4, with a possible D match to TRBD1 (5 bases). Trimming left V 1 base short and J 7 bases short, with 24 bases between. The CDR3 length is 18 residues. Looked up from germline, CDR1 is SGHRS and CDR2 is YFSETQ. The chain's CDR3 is CASSLRFLGQTISNIQYF. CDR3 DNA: TGCGCCAGCAGCTTGAGGTTCCTCGGACAAACGATAAGCAACATTCAGTACTTC.

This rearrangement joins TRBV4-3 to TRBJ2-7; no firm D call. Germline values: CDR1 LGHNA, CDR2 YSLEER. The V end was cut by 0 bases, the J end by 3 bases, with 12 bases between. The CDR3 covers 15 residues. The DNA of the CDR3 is TGCGCCAGCAGCCAAGATCGTATGACACACTACGAGCAGTACTTC. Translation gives CASSQDRMTHYEQYF.

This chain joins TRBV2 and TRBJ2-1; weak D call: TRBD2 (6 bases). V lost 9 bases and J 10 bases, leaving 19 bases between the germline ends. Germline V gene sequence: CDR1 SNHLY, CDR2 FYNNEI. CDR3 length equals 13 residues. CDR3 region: CARRYPGGREQFF. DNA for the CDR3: TGTGCCAGACGCTACCCTGGAGGGCGCGAGCAGTTCTTC.

This chain's CDR3 is CASSLGGQGYSNYGYTF. As DNA, the CDR3 is TGTGCCAGCAGCTTAGGCGGACAGGGTTACAGTAACTATGGCTACACCTTC. The rearrangement uses TRBV5-4 and TRBJ1-2; 8 bases are shared with TRBD1. Germline CDR1 SGHNT, CDR2 YYREEE (reference sequence). The CDR3 totals 17 residues. J lost 1 base, V lost 2 bases, and 10 bases had no gene match. The whole variable domain, filled in from reference TRBV5-4 and TRBJ1-2, reads ETGVTQSPTHLIKTRGQQVTLRCSSQSGHNTVSWYQQALGQGPQFIFQYYREEENGRGNFPPRFSGLQFPNYSSELNVNALELDDSALYLCASSLGGQGYSNYGYTFGSGTRLTVV.

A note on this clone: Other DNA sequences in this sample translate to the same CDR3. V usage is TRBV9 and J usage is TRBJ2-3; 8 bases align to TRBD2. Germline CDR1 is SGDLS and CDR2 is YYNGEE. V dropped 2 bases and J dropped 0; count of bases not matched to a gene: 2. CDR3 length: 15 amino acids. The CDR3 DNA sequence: TGTGCCAGCAGCGTTAGCGGGACTAGCACAGATACGCAGTATTTT. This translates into CASSVSGTSTDTQYF.

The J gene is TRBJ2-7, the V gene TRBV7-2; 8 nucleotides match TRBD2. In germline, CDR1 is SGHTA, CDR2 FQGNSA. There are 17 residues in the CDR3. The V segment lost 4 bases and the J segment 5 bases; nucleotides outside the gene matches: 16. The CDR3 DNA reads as TGTGCCAGCAGCTCCGGACCGGGACTAGATTTTACCCACGAGCAGTACTTC. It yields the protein CASSSGPGLDFTHEQYF.

The CDR3 coding sequence is TGTGCCAGCGTACATACTAGCGGGACCTACAATGAGCAGTTCTTC. Amino acid sequence: CASVHTSGTYNEQFF. The rearrangement joins TRBV18 to TRBJ2-1, with 10 positions matching TRBD2. Trimming at V came to 8 bases and at J to 2 bases, leaving 6 bases not matched to a gene. CDR3 length equals 15 residues. Per the germline V gene, CDR1 is KGHSH and CDR2 is LQKENI.

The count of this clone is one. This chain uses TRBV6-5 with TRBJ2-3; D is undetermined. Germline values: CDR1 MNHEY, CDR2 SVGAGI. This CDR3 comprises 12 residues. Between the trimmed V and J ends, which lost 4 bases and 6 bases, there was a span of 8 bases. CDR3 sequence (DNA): TGTGCCAGCAGTTCTACTACTGATACGCAGTATTTT. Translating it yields CASSSTTDTQYF.

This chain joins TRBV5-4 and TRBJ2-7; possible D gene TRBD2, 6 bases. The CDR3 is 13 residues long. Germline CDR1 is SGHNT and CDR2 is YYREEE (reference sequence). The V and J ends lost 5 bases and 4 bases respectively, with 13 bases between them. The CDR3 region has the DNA TGTGCCAGCAGAGCCGGGACTGATTACGAGCAGTACTTC. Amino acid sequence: CASRAGTDYEQYF. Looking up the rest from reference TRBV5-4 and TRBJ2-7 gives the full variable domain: ETGVTQSPTHLIKTRGQQVTLRCSSQSGHNTVSWYQQALGQGPQFIFQYYREEENGRGNFPPRFSGLQFPNYSSELNVNALELDDSALYLCASRAGTDYEQYFGPGTRLTVT.

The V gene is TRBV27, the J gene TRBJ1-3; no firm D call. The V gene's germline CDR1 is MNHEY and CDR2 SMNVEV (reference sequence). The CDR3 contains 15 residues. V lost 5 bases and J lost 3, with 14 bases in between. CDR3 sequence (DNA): TGTGCCAGCAGTCGCGACGCAGGAGGTGGAAACACCATATATTTT. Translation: CASSRDAGGGNTIYF.

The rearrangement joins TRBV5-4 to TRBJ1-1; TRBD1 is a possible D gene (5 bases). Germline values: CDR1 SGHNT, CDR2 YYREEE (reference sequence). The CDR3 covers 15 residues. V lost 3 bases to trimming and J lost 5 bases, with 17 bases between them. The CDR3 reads CASSYGTGGETEAFF. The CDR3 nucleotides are TGTGCCAGCAGCTACGGGACTGGTGGAGAGACTGAAGCTTTCTTT.

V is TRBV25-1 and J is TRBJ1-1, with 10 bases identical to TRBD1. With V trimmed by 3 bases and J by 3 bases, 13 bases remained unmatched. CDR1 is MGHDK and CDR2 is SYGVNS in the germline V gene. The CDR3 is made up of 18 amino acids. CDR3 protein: CASSDASGQGYFDTEAFF. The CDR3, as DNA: TGTGCCAGCAGTGATGCCTCGGGACAGGGGTATTTCGACACTGAAGCTTTCTTT.

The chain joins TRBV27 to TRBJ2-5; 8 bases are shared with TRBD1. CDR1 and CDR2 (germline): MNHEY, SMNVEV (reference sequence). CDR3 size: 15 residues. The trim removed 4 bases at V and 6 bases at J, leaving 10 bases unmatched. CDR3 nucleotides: TGTGCCAGCAGTTCCGGAACAGGGGGAGGAAAGACCCAGTACTTC. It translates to CASSSGTGGGKTQYF.

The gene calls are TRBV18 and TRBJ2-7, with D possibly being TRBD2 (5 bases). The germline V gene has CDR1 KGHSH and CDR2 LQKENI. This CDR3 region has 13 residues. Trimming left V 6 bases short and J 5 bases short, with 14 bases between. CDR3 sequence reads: CASSEVPGHEQYF. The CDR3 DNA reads TGTGCCAGCTCGGAGGTCCCTGGACACGAGCAGTACTTC.

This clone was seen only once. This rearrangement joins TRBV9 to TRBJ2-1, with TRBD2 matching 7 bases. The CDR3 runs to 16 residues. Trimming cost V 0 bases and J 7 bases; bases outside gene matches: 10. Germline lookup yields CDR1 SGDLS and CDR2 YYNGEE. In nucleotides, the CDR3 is TGTGCCAGCAGCGTAGCCGGGAGGTCGGATTATAATGAGCAGTTCTTC. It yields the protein CASSVAGRSDYNEQFF. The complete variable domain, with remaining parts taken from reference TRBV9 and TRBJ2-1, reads DSGVTQTPKHLITATGQRVTLRCSPRSGDLSVYWYQQSLDQGLQFLIQYYNGEERAKGNILERFSAQQFPDLHSELNLSSLELGDSALYFCASSVAGRSDYNEQFFGPGTRLTVL.

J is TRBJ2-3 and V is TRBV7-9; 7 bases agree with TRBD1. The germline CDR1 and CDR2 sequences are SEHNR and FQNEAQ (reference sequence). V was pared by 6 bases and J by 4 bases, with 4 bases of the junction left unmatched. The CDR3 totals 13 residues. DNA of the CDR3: TGTGCCAGCAGATCCACAGGGGCAGATACGCAGTATTTT. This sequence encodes CASRSTGADTQYF.

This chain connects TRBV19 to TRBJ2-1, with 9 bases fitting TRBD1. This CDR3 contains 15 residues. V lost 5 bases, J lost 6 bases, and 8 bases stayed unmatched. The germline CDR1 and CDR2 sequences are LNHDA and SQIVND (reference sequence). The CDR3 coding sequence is TGTGCCAGTAGTCTCCGTGGACAGGGGAGCAATGAGCAGTTCTTC. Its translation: CASSLRGQGSNEQFF.

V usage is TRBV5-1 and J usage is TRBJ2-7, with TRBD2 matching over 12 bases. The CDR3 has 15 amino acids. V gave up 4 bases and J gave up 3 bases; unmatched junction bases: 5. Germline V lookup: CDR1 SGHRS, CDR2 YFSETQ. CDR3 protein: CASSLRLAGDYEQYF. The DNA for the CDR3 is TGCGCCAGCAGCCTCCGACTAGCGGGGGACTACGAGCAGTACTTC. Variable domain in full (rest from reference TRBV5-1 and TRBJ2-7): KAGVTQTPRYLIKTRGQQVTLSCSPISGHRSVSWYQQTPGQGLQFLFEYFSETQRNKGNFPGRFSGRQFSNSRSEMNVSTLELGDSALYLCASSLRLAGDYEQYFGPGTRLTVT.

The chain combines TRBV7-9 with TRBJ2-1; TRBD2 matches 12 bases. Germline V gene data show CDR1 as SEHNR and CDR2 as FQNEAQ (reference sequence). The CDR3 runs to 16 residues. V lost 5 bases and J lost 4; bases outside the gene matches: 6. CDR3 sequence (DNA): TGTGCCAGCAGCGTTACTAGCGGGAGGAGGTACAATGAGCAGTTCTTC. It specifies CASSVTSGRRYNEQFF.